The 14 T cell receptor beta chains below all came from one sample that was sequenced in a study of Graves' ophthalmopathy and Graves' hyperthyroidism. From RNA, the CDR3 regions of TCR beta chains were amplified and sequenced. Amplification began with first-round RT-PCR using HTBI primers, then second-round multiplex PCR was performed. In TCRdb, the multiplex PCR reads were re-called with MiXCR into one record per CDR3 protein. The data contain hundreds of thousands of distinct CDR3 sequences, around a fifth of them singletons. Material for sequencing was peripheral blood. The origin of the receptors is a woman between 18 and 29 years old with stable Graves' hyperthyroidism. Some clones in this sample may be carry-over from other donors' samples.

In this sample, this clonotype turned up a few times. V usage is TRBV11-2 and J usage is TRBJ2-7, with unresolved D. The CDR3 totals 15 residues. Trimming left V 5 bases short and J 0 bases short, with 14 bases between. CDR1 is SGHAT, CDR2 FQNNGV, per germline. The CDR3: CASSGLRGLSYEQYF. In DNA form, the CDR3 reads TGTGCCAGCAGCGGCCTTCGCGGCCTCTCCTACGAGCAGTACTTC.

The chain uses TRBV19 and TRBJ1-1, with a possible D match to TRBD1 (6 bases). V was shortened by 5 bases and J by 4 bases, with 17 bases between the two germline ends. The CDR3 covers 15 residues. Germline-derived CDR1 and CDR2 are LNHDA and SQIVND (reference sequence). The CDR3 sequence is CASSPTGLTGTEAFF. The CDR3 DNA follows: TGTGCCAGTAGTCCCACAGGGCTAACAGGCACTGAAGCTTTCTTT.

This clonotype was seen just once. A much larger clonotype is one base distant, so this may be a read error. The conserved closing phenylalanine or tryptophan is absent in this CDR3, likely reflecting a read error. The gene calls are TRBV6-1 and TRBJ2-7; the match to TRBD1 covers 10 bases. From germline, CDR1 is MNHNS and CDR2 SASEGT. This CDR3 comprises 15 residues. V was pared by 5 bases and J by 6 bases, with 10 bases of the junction left unmatched. The CDR3 region is CASSPQGTGEVEQYS. The CDR3 DNA reads TGTGCCAGCAGTCCCCAGGGGACAGGGGAGGTCGAGCAGTACTCC.

This clonotype was observed at least ten times. The chain couples TRBV29-1 to TRBJ2-2; the D is unclear. Germline V lookup: CDR1 SQVTM, CDR2 ANQGSEA. Trimming pared 5 bases from V and 1 base from J, leaving 5 bases between. The CDR3 is made up of 12 amino acids. DNA for the CDR3: TGCAGCGTTTTGGGGAACACCGGGGAGCTGTTTTTT. Translating gives CSVLGNTGELFF.

This clonotype was seen ten or more times. An end of the junction differs from the germline gene, which may be a read error. The chain is built from TRBV5-1 and TRBJ1-1; D uncertain. The CDR3 runs 14 residues. The V gene's germline CDR1 is SGHRS and CDR2 YFSETQ. CDR3 region: CASGELQRNTEASF. The CDR3 DNA is TGCGCCAGCGGAGAACTACAGAGGAACACTGAAGCTTCCTTT.

This clonotype was counted ten times or more. The chain carries TRBV7-3 and TRBJ2-7; tentative D call: TRBD1 (6 bases). This CDR3 has 13 residues. Germline CDR1 and CDR2: SGHTA and FQGTGA. Trimming removed 2 bases at V and 6 bases at J, with 11 bases between. CDR3 in amino acids: CASSLFRGREQYF. CDR3 in DNA: TGTGCCAGCAGCTTATTCAGGGGTCGCGAGCAGTACTTC. The variable domain in full, with the rest retrieved from reference TRBV7-3 and TRBJ2-7, is GAGVSQTPSNKVTEKGKYVELRCDPISGHTALYWYRQSLGQGPEFLIYFQGTGAADDSGLPNDRFFAVRPEGSVSTLKIQRTERGDSAVYLCASSLFRGREQYFGPGTRLTVT.

This clonotype was detected ten times or more. The J gene is TRBJ2-5, the V gene TRBV12-3 or TRBV12-4; 7 nucleotides agree with TRBD2. The CDR3 contains 14 residues. Unmatched junction bases numbered 4, after V lost 2 bases and J lost 4 bases. For the CDR3, the DNA is TGTGCCAGCAGTTTATCGGGGGGATCAGAGACCCAGTACTTC. Amino acid sequence: CASSLSGGSETQYF.

This clonotype was seen at least ten times. The chain combines TRBV12-3 or TRBV12-4 with TRBJ2-5; no definite D call. The V and J ends lost 8 bases and 5 bases respectively, with 9 bases between them. This CDR3 has 11 residues. CDR3 nucleotides: TGTGCCAGCCTCCTTGAGGAGACCCAGTACTTC. Translation: CASLLEETQYF.

The CDR3 DNA is TGCGCCAGCAGCTTGGGCGGGGTGGCGATTCCCGACGAGCAGTACTTC. Amino acids: CASSLGGVAIPDEQYF. The chain links TRBV5-1 to TRBJ2-7; D perhaps matches TRBD2 (6 bases). The CDR3 has 16 amino acids. V shed 0 bases and J shed 5 bases, with 18 bases lying between them. Germline values: CDR1 SGHRS, CDR2 YFSETQ.

This chain uses TRBV7-8 with TRBJ1-1, with D possibly TRBD1 on 5 matching bases. The CDR3 covers 14 residues. Trimming took 4 bases from V and 3 from J, leaving 12 bases between them. Germline CDR1 and CDR2: SGHVS and FQNEAQ. CDR3 in DNA: TGTGCCAGCAGCTCCGACAGTTTGTACACTGAAGCTTTCTTT. This sequence encodes CASSSDSLYTEAFF.

The sample holds many counts of this clonotype. The chain is built from TRBV11-2 and TRBJ2-5; D may be TRBD1 (6 bases). This CDR3 comprises 19 residues. V lost 0 bases and J 5 bases, leaving 25 bases between the germline ends. Germline CDR1 is SGHAT and CDR2 is FQNNGV. This CDR3 is CASSLDPFFRDKRVETQYF. The CDR3 coding sequence is TGTGCCAGCAGCTTAGATCCTTTTTTTCGGGACAAGCGAGTCGAGACCCAGTACTTC.

CDR3 protein: CASSSPWTQNYGYTF. CDR3 DNA sequence: TGTGCCAGCAGTTCCCCCTGGACACAAAACTATGGCTACACCTTC. The chain couples TRBV12-3 or TRBV12-4 to TRBJ1-2, with D perhaps matching TRBD1 (5 bases). This CDR3 contains 15 residues. V was clipped by 4 bases and J by 2 bases, with 14 bases between them.

This clonotype was seen repeatedly, ten times or more. A single base separates this from a much larger clone, so it may be a read error. The chain employs TRBV2 and TRBJ1-2; D possibly corresponds to TRBD1 (5 bases). V was pared by 6 bases and J by 10 bases, with 21 bases between. CDR3 length: 14 amino acids. Germline V gene data show CDR1 as SNHLY and CDR2 as FYNNEI. The CDR3 here is CASSVDTFPTIYTF. Here the CDR3 DNA reads TGTGCCAGCAGCGTGGACACCTTCCCGACGATCTACACCTTC.

This clonotype was picked up many times. CDR3 bases: TGTGCCACCTCCGAGGGAGCTAACTATGGCTACACCTTC. This sequence encodes CATSEGANYGYTF. This chain connects TRBV24-1 to TRBJ1-2; D unclear. CDR3 size: 13 residues. CDR1 and CDR2 (germline): KGHDR, SFDVKD. V was pared by 9 bases and J by 0 bases, with 10 bases between.